The 2 T cell receptor beta chains presented below share a single source sample, sequenced in a study of vaccination and CD4 T cells after COVID-19. No antigen has been assigned to these receptors. With the Oncomine TCR Beta short-read assay, DNA from cultured CD4+ T cells was sequenced. Using its own MiXCR run on the PCR reads, TCRdb lists one record per CDR3 protein. The table has 9,500 to 10,000 distinct CDR3 sequences, less than 55% seen once. Treatment indicated: approximately 10-day PBMC culture with coronavirus spike peptide pools or control peptides (ViraFEST assay). Material: CD4+ T cells from blood, cultured in vitro. The receptors were gathered from a human donor who had recovered from COVID-19.

The chain combines TRBV2 with TRBJ1-2; no definite D call. The CDR3 length is 13 residues. The V end lost 2 bases, the J end lost 5 bases, and 9 bases lay between the germline ends. The germline V gene has CDR1 SNHLY and CDR2 FYNNEI. This chain's CDR3 is CASSEKRNYGYTF. In nucleotides, the CDR3 is TGTGCCAGCAGTGAAAAGCGGAATTATGGCTACACCTTC.

The table lists this clonotype with a few counts. J is TRBJ2-7 and V is TRBV20-1; the match to TRBD2 covers 11 bases. The V gene end was trimmed by 3 bases and the J gene end by 1 base; junction bases not matched to a gene: 11. Germline V gene sequence: CDR1 DFQATT, CDR2 SNEGSKA (reference sequence). This CDR3 has 17 residues. Written as DNA, the CDR3 is TGCAGTGCTAGGCCTAGCGGGAGGCCCAAACCATCCTACGAGCAGTACTTC. Translated, it gives CSARPSGRPKPSYEQYF.